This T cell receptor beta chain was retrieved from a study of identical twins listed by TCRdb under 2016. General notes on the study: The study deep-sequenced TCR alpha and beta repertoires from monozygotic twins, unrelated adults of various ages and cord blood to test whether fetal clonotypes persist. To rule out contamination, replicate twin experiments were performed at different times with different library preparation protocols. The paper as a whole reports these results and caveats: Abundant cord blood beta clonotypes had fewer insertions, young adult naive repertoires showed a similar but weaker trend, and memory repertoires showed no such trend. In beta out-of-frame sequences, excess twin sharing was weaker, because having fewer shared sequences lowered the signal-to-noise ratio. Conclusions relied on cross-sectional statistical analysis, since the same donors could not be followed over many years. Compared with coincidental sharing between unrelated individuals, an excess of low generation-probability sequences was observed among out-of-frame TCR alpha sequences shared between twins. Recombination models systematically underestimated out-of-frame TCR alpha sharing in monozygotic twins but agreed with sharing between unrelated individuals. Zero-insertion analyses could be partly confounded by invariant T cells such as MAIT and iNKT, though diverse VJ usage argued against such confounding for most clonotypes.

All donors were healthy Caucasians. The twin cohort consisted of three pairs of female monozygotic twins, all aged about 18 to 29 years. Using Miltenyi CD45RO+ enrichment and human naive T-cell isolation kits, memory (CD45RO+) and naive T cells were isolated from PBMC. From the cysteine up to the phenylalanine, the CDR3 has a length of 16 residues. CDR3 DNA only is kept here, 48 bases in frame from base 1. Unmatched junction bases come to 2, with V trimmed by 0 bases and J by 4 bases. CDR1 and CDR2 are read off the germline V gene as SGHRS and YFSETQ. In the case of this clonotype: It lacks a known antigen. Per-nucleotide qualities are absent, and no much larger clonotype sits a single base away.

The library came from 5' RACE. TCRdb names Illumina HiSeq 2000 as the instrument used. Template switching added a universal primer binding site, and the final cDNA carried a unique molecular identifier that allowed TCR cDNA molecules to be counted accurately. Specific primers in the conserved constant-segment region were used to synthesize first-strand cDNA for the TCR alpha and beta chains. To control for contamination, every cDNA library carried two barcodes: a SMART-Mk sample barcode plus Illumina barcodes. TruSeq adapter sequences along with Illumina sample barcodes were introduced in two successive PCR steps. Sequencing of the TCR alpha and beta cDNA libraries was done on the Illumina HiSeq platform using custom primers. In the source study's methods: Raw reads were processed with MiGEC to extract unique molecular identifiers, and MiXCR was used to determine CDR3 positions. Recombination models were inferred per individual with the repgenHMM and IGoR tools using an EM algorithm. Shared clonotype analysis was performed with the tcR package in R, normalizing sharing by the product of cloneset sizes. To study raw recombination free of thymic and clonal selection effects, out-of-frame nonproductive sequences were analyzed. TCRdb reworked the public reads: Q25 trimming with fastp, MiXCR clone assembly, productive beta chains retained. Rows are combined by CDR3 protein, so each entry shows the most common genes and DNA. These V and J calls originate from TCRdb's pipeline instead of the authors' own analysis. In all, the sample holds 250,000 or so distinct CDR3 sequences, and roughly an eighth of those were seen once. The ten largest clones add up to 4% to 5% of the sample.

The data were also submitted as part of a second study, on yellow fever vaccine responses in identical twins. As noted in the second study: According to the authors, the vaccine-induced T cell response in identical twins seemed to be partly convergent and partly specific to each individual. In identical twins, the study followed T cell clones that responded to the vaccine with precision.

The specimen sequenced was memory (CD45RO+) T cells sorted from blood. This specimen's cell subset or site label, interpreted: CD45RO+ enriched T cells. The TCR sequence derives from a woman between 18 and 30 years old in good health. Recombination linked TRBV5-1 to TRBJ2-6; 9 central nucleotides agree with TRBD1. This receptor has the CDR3 CASSLDGQGGANVLTF. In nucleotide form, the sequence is TGCGCCAGCAGCTTGGACGGACAGGGGGGGGCCAACGTCCTGACTTTC.